This T cell receptor (beta chain) originates from a study of CD8 T cells in ankylosing spondylitis. Points on this clonotype: Its antigen is as yet unknown. A read error may explain this, as a much larger clone is one base away.

MiXCR, applied by TCRdb to the 5' RACE reads, yields one record per CDR3 protein. Among 250,000 to 400,000 distinct CDR3 sequences listed, 11% were seen once. The CDR3 length is 14 residues. The study's findings and limits: Reported data indicate significant enrichment of disease-linked clones within matched ankylosing spondylitis synovial fluid.

This clonotype was sampled from a female donor with ankylosing spondylitis or in good health (not recorded which). Sequencing input: blood, either unsorted or a sorted T cell fraction (not recorded which). The chain joins TRBV12-3 or TRBV12-4 to TRBJ2-7, with D possibly being TRBD1 (5 bases). The CDR3 loop reads CASSLRLAQGELYF. The CDR3, as DNA: TGTGCCAGCAGTTTAAGACTGGCCCAGGGTGAGCTGTACTTC.